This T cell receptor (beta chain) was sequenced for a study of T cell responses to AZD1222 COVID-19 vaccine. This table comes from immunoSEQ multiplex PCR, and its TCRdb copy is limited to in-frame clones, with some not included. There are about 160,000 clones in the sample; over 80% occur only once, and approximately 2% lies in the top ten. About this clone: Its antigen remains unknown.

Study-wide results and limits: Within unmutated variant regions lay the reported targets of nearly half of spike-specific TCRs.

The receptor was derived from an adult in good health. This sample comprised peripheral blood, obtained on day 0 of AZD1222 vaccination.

CDR3 nucleotide sequence: TGTGCCAGCAGTTGGACAGGGGACGGCAATCAGCCCCAGCATTTT. Protein: CASSWTGDGNQPQHF. The V and J genes are TRBV27 and TRBJ1-5; 9 bases fit TRBD1. V was pared by 4 bases and J by 2 bases, with 3 bases of the junction left unmatched. This CDR3 contains 15 residues. CDR1 and CDR2 (germline): MNHEY, SMNVEV (reference sequence).